A single sample is the source of the 9 T cell receptor beta chains below, sequenced in a study of monozygotic twins with inflammatory bowel disease. Following a re-call of the 5' RACE reads, TCRdb has one entry per CDR3 protein and lacks DNA. The sample table sets out over 100,000 distinct CDR3 sequences. Sequenced sample: blood. The receptors come from a human donor with ulcerative colitis or Crohn's disease, or a healthy co-twin of an affected twin (not recorded which).

V gene TRBV3-1 combines with J gene TRBJ2-3. Per the germline V gene, CDR1 is LGHDT and CDR2 is YNNKEL (reference sequence). The CDR3 length is 15 residues. The CDR3 region is CASSQTARHTDTQYF.

The chain joins TRBV7-2 to TRBJ2-3; TCRdb indicates TRBD1, and absent DNA this call remains unverified. CDR3 length: 15 amino acids. CDR1 is SGHTA and CDR2 is FQGNSA in the germline V gene. CDR3 region: CASSPGGVAADTQYF.

The V gene is TRBV7-2, the J gene TRBJ2-5. The CDR3 has 14 residues. Germline CDR1 SGHTA, CDR2 FQGNSA. This chain's CDR3 is CASSLDLLRGTQYF.

J is TRBJ2-1 and V is TRBV4-2; the D gene TCRdb calls, TRBD1, cannot be checked with no DNA. This CDR3 is 13 amino acids long. Germline V gene data show CDR1 as LGHNA and CDR2 as YNFKEQ. CDR3 protein: CASSQTGYNEQFF.

The rearrangement uses TRBV12-3 or TRBV12-4 and TRBJ1-1; as DNA is missing, the TRBD1 call by TCRdb cannot be tested. This CDR3 has 14 residues. This chain's CDR3 is CASSLGGDDTEAFF.

The genes are TRBV7-3 and TRBJ2-1; TCRdb calls TRBD1, which cannot be checked without DNA. Germline loops: CDR1 SGHTA, CDR2 FQGTGA. The CDR3 runs to 15 residues. CDR3: CASSLQGEVGNEQFF.

The chain recombines TRBV7-2 with TRBJ1-4. CDR3 size: 13 residues. Germline V gene sequence: CDR1 SGHTA, CDR2 FQGNSA. The CDR3: CASSLESREKLFF.

The chain recombines TRBV19 with TRBJ1-1; the TCRdb call, TRBD1, lacks DNA for checking. There are 17 residues in the CDR3. Germline CDR1 is LNHDA and CDR2 is SQIVND (reference sequence). CDR3 loop: CASSRESWGQLNTEAFF.

CDR3: CSVTGGWEETQYF. The gene calls are TRBV29-1 and TRBJ2-5; TCRdb proposes TRBD1, but this gene call is untestable without DNA. Germline CDR1 SQVTM, CDR2 ANQGSEA. The CDR3 runs to 13 residues. Variable domain in full (rest from reference TRBV29-1 and TRBJ2-5): SAVISQKPSRDICQRGTSLTIQCQVDSQVTMMFWYRQQPGQSLTLIATANQGSEATYESGFVIDKFPISRPNLTFSTLTVSNMSPEDSSIYLCSVTGGWEETQYFGPGTRLLVL.